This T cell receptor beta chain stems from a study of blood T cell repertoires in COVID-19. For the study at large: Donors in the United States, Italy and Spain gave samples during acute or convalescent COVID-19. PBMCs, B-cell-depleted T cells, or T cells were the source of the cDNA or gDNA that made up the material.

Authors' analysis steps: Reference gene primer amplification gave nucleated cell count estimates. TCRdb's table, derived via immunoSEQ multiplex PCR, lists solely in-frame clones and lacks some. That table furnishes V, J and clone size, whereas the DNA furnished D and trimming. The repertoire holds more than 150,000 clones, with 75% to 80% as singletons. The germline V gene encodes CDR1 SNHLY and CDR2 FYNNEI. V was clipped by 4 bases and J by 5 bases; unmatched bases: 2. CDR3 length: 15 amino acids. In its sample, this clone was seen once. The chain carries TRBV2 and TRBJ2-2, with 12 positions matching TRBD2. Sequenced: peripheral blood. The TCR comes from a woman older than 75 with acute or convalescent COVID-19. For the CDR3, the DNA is TGTGCCAGCAGTGGACTAGCGGGAGAAACCGGGGAGCTGTTTTTT. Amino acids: CASSGLAGETGELFF.